Listed below are T cell receptor beta chains from one sample, sequenced in a study of cytomegalovirus exposure and HLA in healthy donors. Measured with immunoSEQ multiplex PCR; TCRdb has only the in-frame clones, and not every one. This repertoire shows about 160,000 clones, 80% to 85% found once; its top ten account for 8% to 10%. The sequenced sample consisted of PBMCs. These receptors originate from a male donor in good health and CMV-seropositive. Both conserved end residues are part of each CDR3. The order of the fields is J gene, D gene, V gene, clone size, CDR3 protein, CDR3 DNA. The D gene is left open where the match is weak. Some rows mark clone size as missing; the rest say once, few, many or name a class of expanded clone.

J gene: TRBJ1-1; D gene: TRBD1; V gene: TRBV30; clone size: -; CDR3 protein: CAWNRGGGTEAFF; CDR3 DNA: TGTGCCTGGAACAGGGGAGGTGGCACTGAAGCTTTCTTT
J gene: TRBJ1-2; D gene: TRBD1; V gene: TRBV4-2; clone size: -; CDR3 protein: CASSPFGQGVGYGYTF; CDR3 DNA: TGTGCCAGCAGCCCGTTCGGACAGGGAGTGGGCTATGGCTACACCTTC
J gene: TRBJ2-5; D gene: -; V gene: TRBV7-9; clone size: -; CDR3 protein: CASSSQQYQETQYF; CDR3 DNA: TGTGCCAGCAGCTCACAGCAGTACCAAGAGACCCAGTACTTC
J gene: TRBJ1-1; D gene: TRBD1; V gene: TRBV27; clone size: -; CDR3 protein: CASSSPGQAGAFF; CDR3 DNA: TGTGCCAGCAGTTCTCCTGGACAGGCGGGAGCTTTCTTT
J gene: TRBJ1-5; D gene: -; V gene: TRBV7-2; clone size: few; CDR3 protein: CASSGSGPSSGPQHF; CDR3 DNA: TGTGCCAGCAGCGGATCGGGACCGAGTAGCGGGCCCCAGCATTTT
J gene: TRBJ2-1; D gene: -; V gene: TRBV5-1; clone size: -; CDR3 protein: CASCRETRLDEQFF; CDR3 DNA: TGCGCCAGCTGCAGGGAAACCCGACTCGATGAGCAGTTCTTC
J gene: TRBJ1-1; D gene: -; V gene: TRBV7-6; clone size: -; CDR3 protein: CASSRLRGTEAFF; CDR3 DNA: TGTGCCAGCAGCCGTCTCCGGGGCACTGAAGCTTTCTTT
J gene: TRBJ1-2; D gene: -; V gene: TRBV18; clone size: -; CDR3 protein: CASSSGNYGYTF; CDR3 DNA: TGTGCCAGCTCCTCAGGGAACTATGGCTACACCTTC
J gene: TRBJ2-7; D gene: -; V gene: TRBV28; clone size: -; CDR3 protein: CASSGTDRDLFYEQYF; CDR3 DNA: TGTGCCAGCAGTGGGACTGACAGGGATCTTTTCTACGAGCAGTACTTC
J gene: TRBJ2-1; D gene: TRBD1; V gene: TRBV10-3; clone size: -; CDR3 protein: CAISARTGFYNEQFF; CDR3 DNA: TGTGCCATCAGTGCACGGACAGGGTTCTACAATGAGCAGTTCTTC
J gene: TRBJ1-5; D gene: -; V gene: TRBV2; clone size: -; CDR3 protein: CASSDNSGDQPQHF; CDR3 DNA: TGTGCCAGCAGTGATAACAGCGGGGATCAGCCCCAGCATTTT
J gene: TRBJ1-5; D gene: -; V gene: TRBV5-1; clone size: -; CDR3 protein: CASSLAGGGNQPQHF; CDR3 DNA: TGCGCCAGCAGCTTGGCCGGGGGGGGCAATCAGCCCCAGCATTTT
J gene: TRBJ2-7; D gene: TRBD1; V gene: TRBV7-7; clone size: -; CDR3 protein: CASSKGQVYEQYF; CDR3 DNA: TGTGCCAGCAGCAAGGGACAGGTCTACGAGCAGTACTTC
J gene: TRBJ1-3; D gene: TRBD1; V gene: TRBV27; clone size: few; CDR3 protein: CASSSLRDRIPFSGNTIYF; CDR3 DNA: TGTGCCAGCAGTTCCCTCCGGGACAGGATTCCGTTCTCTGGAAACACCATATATTTT
J gene: TRBJ1-2; D gene: -; V gene: TRBV11-2; clone size: -; CDR3 protein: CASSLGPGNGSVAPVDYTF; CDR3 DNA: TGTGCCAGCAGCTTAGGCCCAGGGAATGGCAGTGTCGCGCCGGTTGACTACACCTTC
J gene: TRBJ1-1; D gene: -; V gene: TRBV5-1; clone size: -; CDR3 protein: CASSLAQGATEAFF; CDR3 DNA: TGCGCCAGCAGCTTGGCGCAGGGTGCCACTGAAGCTTTCTTT
J gene: TRBJ2-3; D gene: TRBD1; V gene: TRBV6-6; clone size: once; CDR3 protein: CASNPGQGTDTQYF; CDR3 DNA: TGTGCCAGCAATCCGGGACAGGGGACAGATACGCAGTATTTT
J gene: TRBJ2-7; D gene: TRBD1; V gene: TRBV11-2; clone size: -; CDR3 protein: CASSLQGVAYEQYF; CDR3 DNA: TGTGCCAGCAGTCTTCAGGGGGTCGCCTACGAGCAGTACTTC
J gene: TRBJ1-1; D gene: -; V gene: TRBV7-6; clone size: -; CDR3 protein: CASSPFGGNTEAFF; CDR3 DNA: TGTGCCAGCAGCCCCTTCGGGGGTAACACTGAAGCTTTCTTT
J gene: TRBJ1-2; D gene: -; V gene: TRBV27; clone size: -; CDR3 protein: CASSFSGGRGYTF; CDR3 DNA: TGTGCCAGCAGTTTCTCCGGGGGGAGGGGCTACACCTTC
J gene: TRBJ2-3; D gene: TRBD2; V gene: TRBV28; clone size: few; CDR3 protein: CASSPSRTSGATDTQYF; CDR3 DNA: TGTGCCAGCAGTCCATCGCGGACTAGCGGGGCCACAGATACGCAGTATTTT
J gene: TRBJ1-2; D gene: -; V gene: TRBV19; clone size: -; CDR3 protein: CASSIWTDVNYGYTF; CDR3 DNA: TGTGCCAGTAGTATTTGGACAGACGTTAACTATGGCTACACCTTC
J gene: TRBJ2-3; D gene: -; V gene: TRBV11-2; clone size: -; CDR3 protein: CASSLALSRTMTSTDTQYF; CDR3 DNA: TGTGCCAGCAGCTTAGCCCTATCTCGGACAATGACTAGCACAGATACGCAGTATTTT
J gene: TRBJ2-1; D gene: TRBD1; V gene: TRBV28; clone size: -; CDR3 protein: CASSSSNPTQGLYNEQFF; CDR3 DNA: TGTGCCAGCAGCTCCTCGAACCCGACACAGGGGCTTTACAATGAGCAGTTCTTC
J gene: TRBJ1-1; D gene: -; V gene: TRBV25-1; clone size: few; CDR3 protein: CASSNRFEAFF; CDR3 DNA: TGTGCCAGCAGCAACAGATTTGAAGCTTTCTTT
J gene: TRBJ2-1; D gene: TRBD2; V gene: TRBV5-4; clone size: -; CDR3 protein: CASSLAGGRDEQFF; CDR3 DNA: TGTGCCAGCAGCTTAGCGGGGGGGCGGGATGAGCAGTTCTTC
J gene: TRBJ2-1; D gene: -; V gene: TRBV9; clone size: -; CDR3 protein: CAGSVDMDARSNEQFF; CDR3 DNA: TGTGCCGGCAGCGTCGACATGGATGCACGATCCAATGAGCAGTTCTTC
J gene: TRBJ2-5; D gene: TRBD2; V gene: TRBV15; clone size: -; CDR3 protein: CATSRYGQVGLADQETQYF; CDR3 DNA: TGTGCCACCAGCAGATACGGACAGGTCGGACTAGCGGATCAAGAGACCCAGTACTTC
J gene: TRBJ1-3; D gene: -; V gene: TRBV6-1; clone size: -; CDR3 protein: CASSEEAPNTIYF; CDR3 DNA: TGTGCCAGCAGTGAAGAAGCACCCAACACCATATATTTT
J gene: TRBJ1-5; D gene: -; V gene: TRBV2; clone size: -; CDR3 protein: CASSETSRAQHF; CDR3 DNA: TGTGCCAGCAGTGAAACGAGCAGGGCCCAGCATTTT
J gene: TRBJ2-3; D gene: -; V gene: TRBV9; clone size: once; CDR3 protein: CASSVEDSRTDTQYF; CDR3 DNA: TGTGCCAGCAGCGTAGAGGACAGCCGCACAGATACGCAGTATTTT
J gene: TRBJ1-4; D gene: TRBD1; V gene: TRBV5-4; clone size: -; CDR3 protein: CASSWGTGTGLEKLFF; CDR3 DNA: TGTGCCAGCAGCTGGGGAACCGGGACAGGGTTAGAAAAACTGTTTTTT
J gene: TRBJ1-6; D gene: TRBD1; V gene: TRBV28; clone size: -; CDR3 protein: CASSHSPTGTGGLPLHF; CDR3 DNA: TGTGCCAGCAGTCACAGCCCAACCGGGACAGGGGGTTTACCCCTCCACTTT
J gene: TRBJ2-3; D gene: TRBD1; V gene: TRBV27; clone size: -; CDR3 protein: CASSPQAGGYTDTQYF; CDR3 DNA: TGTGCCAGCAGTCCCCAGGCAGGGGGATACACAGATACGCAGTATTTT
J gene: TRBJ1-2; D gene: TRBD1; V gene: TRBV7-2; clone size: -; CDR3 protein: CASSLGTVGTGRNYGYTF; CDR3 DNA: TGTGCCAGCAGCTTAGGTACCGTAGGGACAGGGAGGAACTATGGCTACACCTTC